The present T cell receptor (beta chain) was sequenced within a study of T cells in Graves' hyperthyroidism and ophthalmopathy (dated by TCRdb to the late 2010s). For context, the study as a whole: Peripheral blood samples were taken at initial diagnosis, before any treatment was given. Following sampling, methimazole starting at 30 mg daily was given to hyperthyroidism patients, and high-dose intravenous methylprednisolone was given to ophthalmopathy patients. To identify distinguishing TCR V-J signatures, a discovery cohort of 100 or so patients was used, comprising some 43 with Graves' ophthalmopathy and 57 with stable Graves' hyperthyroidism. Prospective prediction of ophthalmopathy was tested in an independent validation cohort consisting of 18 hyperthyroidism patients and around 17 patients who later progressed to ophthalmopathy. For training and testing, the approximately 97 patients in the discovery cohort were randomly divided in a 7:3 ratio. In addition, the study compared T-cell repertoires in thyroid tissue and in blood from about 6 Graves' hyperthyroidism patients. The paper reports TCR Vbeta CDR3 sequencing of about 140 peripheral blood samples: some 41 ophthalmopathy, over 70 hyperthyroidism and approximately 17 progressor patients.

Results the study describes overall, beyond this receptor: In validation, the model predicted progression to ophthalmopathy with 55% to 71% sensitivity and approximately 74% specificity, a median of around 6.6 months before onset. A model built on a 13 V-J signature distinguished ophthalmopathy from stable hyperthyroidism, reaching around 87% sensitivity and about 81% specificity in cross-validation and 80%/75% in testing. Most expanded thyroid clonotypes (frequency above 0.001) were also detected in blood, a finding suggesting that blood repertoires may reflect thyroid immune responses. Sample size was not statistically predetermined, and investigators were not blinded to group allocation.

A patient counted as having stable Graves' hyperthyroidism if no progression to ophthalmopathy occurred over 18 months of follow-up. Hyperthyroidism patients were newly diagnosed, had a disease duration of under 2 months, and were aged 18 to 65 years. Exclusion was applied to patients with uncontrolled infections, other autoimmune diseases, pregnancy or lactation. Diagnoses were based on clinical symptoms, serum thyroxine and TRAb, thyroid ultrasound and orbital computed tomography. PBMCs were separated from 8 to 10 ml of fresh peripheral blood using Ficoll-Paque density gradient centrifugation. Trizol reagent was used to extract total RNA, and RNA quality was then checked on an Agilent 2100 Bioanalyzer. The TCR beta CDR3 regions were amplified from the RNA transcripts. The TCR CDR3 was subjected to a first round of RT-PCR using the HTBI primer set and the Qiagen OneStep RT-PCR kit. Libraries were constructed in a second round of multiplex PCR, after which size selection and purification were performed. Libraries were sequenced paired-end with 100 bp reads on an Illumina HiSeq2000. Turning to the authors' computational methods: SOAPnuke was used to process the raw data, with reads discarded if the reads contained adapters or uncalled bases, had a mean Phred below 15, or lacked an exact constant-primer or identifier match. High-quality paired reads were merged with COPE v1.2.5, and unique nucleotide sequences were defined as clonotypes. MiTCR v1.1 was used to align clonotypes to the IMGT TRBV, TRBD and TRBJ reference segments. Only V-J combinations with frequency above 0.0001, covering approximately 99% of repertoires, were analysed. The TCS score was defined as F50 (clonal expansion) divided by E x V (chaos), with BLOSUM62-based TCRdist calculated between CDR3 peptides within each V-J. Welch's t-statistics and random forest reduced roughly 500 V-J features to 13, which were used in a naive Bayes classifier (R e1071). In TCRdb, the public reads were trimmed at Q25 with fastp and aligned with MiXCR, with productive beta chains retained. All rows with the same CDR3 protein become a single entry with the most common DNA and genes. TCRdb's processing, not the authors', yielded these V and J calls. In this sample the table shows hundreds of thousands of distinct CDR3 sequences, approximately 20% of which occur a single time. Together, the top ten hold about 4% of the sample.

This clonotype was counted many times. Its binding antigen is unknown. Qualities for individual bases were not recorded, and no much larger clone is one base off. Specimen: blood. The source of this sequence is a woman aged 18-29 years with Graves' hyperthyroidism.

The DNA reads as follows: TGTGCCAGCAGCTTAAAGGGAGGGGGCGGCGGGACTGAAGCTTTCTTT. Translated, this gives CASSLKGGGGGTEAFF. The chain links TRBV7-6 with TRBJ1-1, with 7 junctional bases fitting TRBD1. CDR1 and CDR2 (SGHVS, FNYEAQ) derive from the germline V gene. Trimming accounts for 2 bases at V and 5 bases at J, while the number of junction bases matched to no gene is 11. Spanning cysteine to phenylalanine, the CDR3 consists of 16 amino acids. The entry retains the CDR3 DNA only, 48 bases that are in frame from base 1.